The sequence of this T cell receptor (beta chain) was determined in a study of control samples from healthy donors and cancer patients. Trimming removed 3 bases at V and 5 bases at J, with 20 bases between. The CDR3 runs 16 residues. Germline V lookup: CDR1 MDHEN, CDR2 SYDVKM. TCRdb's table, derived via immunoSEQ multiplex PCR, lists solely in-frame clones and lacks some. The data contain about 170,000 clones, around 94% of them seen just once; the ten biggest clones take up 1.3% to 1.5%. The gene calls are TRBV28 and TRBJ2-7, with D possibly TRBD2 on 6 matching bases. The source is a young woman in good health. Sequencing input: blood. CDR3 DNA: TGTGCCAGCAGTTTCGGTCCAGGAGGGCCTTTGGACGAGCAGTACTTC. Protein product: CASSFGPGGPLDEQYF.